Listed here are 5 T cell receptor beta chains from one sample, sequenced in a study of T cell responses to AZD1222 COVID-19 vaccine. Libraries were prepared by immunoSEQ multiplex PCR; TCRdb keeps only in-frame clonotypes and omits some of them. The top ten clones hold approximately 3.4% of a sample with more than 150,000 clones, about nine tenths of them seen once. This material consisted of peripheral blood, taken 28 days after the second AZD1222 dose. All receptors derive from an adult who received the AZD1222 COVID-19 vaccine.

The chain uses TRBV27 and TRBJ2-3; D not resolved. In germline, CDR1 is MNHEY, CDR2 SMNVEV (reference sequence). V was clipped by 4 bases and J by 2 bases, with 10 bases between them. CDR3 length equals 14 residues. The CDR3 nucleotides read TGTGCCAGCAGTTATTTCGGCCCCACAGATACGCAGTATTTT. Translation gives CASSYFGPTDTQYF.

The CDR3 sequence: CASSSPQVINQPQHF. As DNA, the CDR3 is TGTGCCAGCAGTTCGCCACAGGTGATCAATCAGCCCCAGCATTTT. The chain links TRBV28 to TRBJ1-5; D is perhaps TRBD1 (5 bases). Germline V gene data show CDR1 as MDHEN and CDR2 as SYDVKM. The CDR3 has 15 amino acids. With 4 bases removed from V and 3 bases from J, the gap between germline ends came to 13 bases.

CDR3 in amino acids: CASSNVSPSPGELFF. The CDR3 DNA sequence: TGTGCCAGCAGTAACGTGAGTCCTTCCCCCGGGGAGCTGTTTTTT. This chain connects TRBV6-2 or TRBV6-3 to TRBJ2-2; D gene unclear. This CDR3 is built from 15 residues. V lost 5 bases to trimming and J lost 6 bases, with 16 bases between them. Germline lookup yields CDR1 MNHEY and CDR2 SVGEGT.

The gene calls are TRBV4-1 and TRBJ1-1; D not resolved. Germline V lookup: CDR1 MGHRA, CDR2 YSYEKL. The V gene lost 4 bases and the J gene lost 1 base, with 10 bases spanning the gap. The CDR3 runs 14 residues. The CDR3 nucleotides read TGCGCCAGCAGCCCCAGGTTCTCGAACACTGAAGCTTTCTTT. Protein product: CASSPRFSNTEAFF.

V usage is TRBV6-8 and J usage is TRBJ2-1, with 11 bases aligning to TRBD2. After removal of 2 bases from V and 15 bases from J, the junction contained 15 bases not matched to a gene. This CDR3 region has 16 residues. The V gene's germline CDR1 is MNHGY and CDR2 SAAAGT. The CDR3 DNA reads TGTGCCAGCAGTTACCCGCCCTTTAGCGGGAGGGTTGTGCGGTTCTTC. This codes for CASSYPPFSGRVVRFF.